This TCR beta chain was found in a study of T cells in Graves' hyperthyroidism and ophthalmopathy (dated by TCRdb to the late 2010s). About the full investigation: Peripheral blood samples were taken at initial diagnosis, before any treatment was given. To identify TCR V-J signatures that set the groups apart, the researchers used a discovery cohort of 100 patients, made up of roughly 40 with Graves' ophthalmopathy and 57 with stable Graves' hyperthyroidism. An independent validation cohort of fewer than 20 hyperthyroidism patients and 15 or so patients who later progressed to ophthalmopathy tested prospective prediction of ophthalmopathy. The roughly 91 discovery patients were randomly divided into training and test sets at a 7:3 ratio. The study also compared thyroid tissue and blood T-cell repertoires from several Graves' hyperthyroidism patients. After blood sampling, hyperthyroidism patients were treated with methimazole at a starting dose of 30 mg daily, and ophthalmopathy patients were treated with high-dose intravenous methylprednisolone. The paper reports TCR Vbeta CDR3 sequencing of 135 peripheral blood samples: fewer than 50 ophthalmopathy, about 75 hyperthyroidism and 17 progressor patients. General conclusions and limits of the study: A model built on a 13 V-J signature distinguished ophthalmopathy from stable hyperthyroidism, reaching 87.88% sensitivity and approximately 81% specificity in cross-validation and 80%/75% in testing. In validation, the model predicted progression to ophthalmopathy with 55% to 71% sensitivity and over 72% specificity, a median of 6.5 months before onset. Sample size was not statistically predetermined, and blinding of investigators to group allocation was not performed. Most expanded thyroid clonotypes (frequency above 0.001) were also found in blood, which suggests that blood repertoires may mirror thyroid immune responses.

This clonotype came up many times. Its antigen remains undetermined. Base qualities were left out, and no much larger clone turns up one base away. Ophthalmopathy patients had moderately to severely active disease, with a Clinical Activity Score of 3 or more, a NOSPECS grade of 4 or more, and a disease duration of less than 3 months. Patients with uncontrolled infections, other autoimmune diseases, pregnancy or lactation were excluded. Diagnoses relied on clinical symptoms, serum thyroxine and TRAb, thyroid ultrasound and orbital computed tomography. PBMCs were separated from about 10 ml of fresh peripheral blood using Ficoll-Paque density gradient centrifugation. Total RNA was extracted using Trizol reagent, and RNA quality was assessed on an Agilent 2100 Bioanalyzer. Amplification of TCR beta CDR3 regions was carried out from RNA transcripts. The first round of RT-PCR for the TCR CDR3 was performed with the HTBI primer set and the Qiagen OneStep RT-PCR kit. A second multiplex PCR round built the libraries, followed by size selection and purification. Sequencing of the libraries was done on an Illumina HiSeq2000 using paired-end 100 bp reads. In the original analysis: SOAPnuke was used to process the raw data, with reads discarded if the reads contained adapters or uncalled bases, had a mean Phred below 15, or lacked an exact constant-primer or identifier match. COPE v1.2.5 was used to merge high-quality paired reads, and clonotypes were defined as unique nucleotide sequences. Clonotypes were aligned to IMGT TRBV, TRBD and TRBJ reference segments using MiTCR v1.1. Only V-J combinations with frequency above 0.0001, covering about 99% of repertoires, were analysed. A TCS score was defined as the ratio between F50 (clonal expansion) and ExV (chaos), using BLOSUM62-based TCRdist between CDR3 peptides within each V-J. Welch's t-statistics and random forest reduced some 510 V-J features to 10 to 15, which were used in a naive Bayes classifier (R e1071). TCRdb handled the public reads itself, with Q25 trimming in fastp and clone calling in MiXCR, and kept productive beta chains. Every distinct CDR3 protein forms one entry, paired with its most common genes and DNA. These V and J calls are TCRdb output, not the study's own analysis. The sample table lists about 260,000 distinct CDR3 sequences, less than 20% of them with a count of one. The top ten clones comprise 28% of the sample.

Relative to germline, V is 6 bases shorter and J is 4 bases shorter, with 19 bases between their ends. Its CDR3 holds 16 amino acids, cysteine through phenylalanine. The read is trimmed to its CDR3 DNA, 48 bases read in frame from base 1. CDR1 MNHEY and CDR2 SVGEGT were looked up in the germline V gene. The sequence is built from TRBV6-2 or TRBV6-3 and TRBJ2-1; TRBD2 is a weak D gene call, 6 bases matching. The receptor comes from a young woman with Graves' ophthalmopathy. The sequencing input was blood. The sequence in DNA is TGTGCCAGCAGCCCCTCCGGGACTTTTACATACAATGAGCAGTTCTTC. Its translation reads: CASSPSGTFTYNEQFF.